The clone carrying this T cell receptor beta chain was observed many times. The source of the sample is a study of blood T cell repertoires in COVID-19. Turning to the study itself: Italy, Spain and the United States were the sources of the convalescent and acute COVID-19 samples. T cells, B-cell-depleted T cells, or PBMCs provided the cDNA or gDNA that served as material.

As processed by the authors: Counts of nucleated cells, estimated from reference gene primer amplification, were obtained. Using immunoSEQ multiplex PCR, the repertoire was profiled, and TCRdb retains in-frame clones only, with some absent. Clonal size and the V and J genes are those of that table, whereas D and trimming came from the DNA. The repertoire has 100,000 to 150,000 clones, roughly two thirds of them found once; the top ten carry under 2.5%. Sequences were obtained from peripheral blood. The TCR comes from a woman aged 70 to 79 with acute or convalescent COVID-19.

CDR3 loop: CASSRRDNRYF. The CDR3 DNA sequence: TGTGCCAGCAGTCGCCGGGACAACAGGTACTTC. The rearrangement links TRBV6-2 or TRBV6-3 to TRBJ2-7; TRBD1 is a possible D gene (6 bases). Germline values: CDR1 MNHEY, CDR2 SVGEGT. V dropped 5 bases and J dropped 12 bases, with 14 bases sitting between them. This CDR3 comprises 11 residues.